Listed below are T cell receptor beta chains from one sample, sequenced in a study of blood T cells in healthy people across ages. TCRdb itself ran the 5' RACE reads through MiXCR, one entry per CDR3 protein. The table shows approximately 880,000 distinct CDR3 sequences, with roughly 43% occurring only once. The sample was blood. These receptors came from a man aged 30 to 45 in good health. Each CDR3 is given with its conserved first and last residue. D genes are given only for firm matches. Expanded clones are given a class, and other clones once, few, many or no size at all.

v_gene,abundance,j_gene,d_gene,CDR3nt,CDR3aa
TRBV7-9,-,TRBJ1-2,-,TGTGCCGGCACCGACGGGGGCAGGGAGATATACGGCTACACCTTC,CAGTDGGREIYGYTF
TRBV3-1,-,TRBJ2-3,-,TGTGCCAGCAGCCAAGCCTCGGGAGATACGCAGTATTTT,CASSQASGDTQYF
TRBV6-5,few,TRBJ2-5,-,TGTGCCAGCAGTTACTCGACCCAACTGGAGACCCAGTACTTC,CASSYSTQLETQYF
TRBV20-1,few,TRBJ2-5,TRBD1,TGCAGTGCTAGAGACCCTCGACAGGGAGAGCTAAATGAGCAGTACTTC,CSARDPRQGELNEQYF
TRBV6-5,-,TRBJ2-1,-,TGTGCCAGCGGAGCCGGGACACTCGACAATGAGCAGTTCTTC,CASGAGTLDNEQFF
TRBV20-1,few,TRBJ1-2,TRBD1,TGCAGTGCCTTTACAGGGGAAGGTTACTATGGCTACACCTTC,CSAFTGEGYYGYTF
TRBV5-6,few,TRBJ2-1,TRBD1,TGTGCCAGCAGCTCCATCGGACAGGACTCCTACAATGAGCAGTTCTTC,CASSSIGQDSYNEQFF
TRBV7-2,many,TRBJ2-1,-,TGTGCCAGCAGCTTAGTTTGGCAGGCAAACAATGAGCAGTTCTTC,CASSLVWQANNEQFF
TRBV30,few,TRBJ1-2,TRBD1,TGTGCCTGGAGTTCAGCAGGGGGATACTATGGCTACACCTTC,CAWSSAGGYYGYTF
TRBV6-5,few,TRBJ2-1,TRBD2,TGTGCCAGCAGTTACTTTGGCGGGGGGGAAGGCGATGAGCAGTTCTTC,CASSYFGGGEGDEQFF
TRBV12-3/TRBV12-4,-,TRBJ2-7,-,TGTGCCAGCAGTTGGATGGATGAGCAGTACTTC,CASSWMDEQYF
TRBV3-1,-,TRBJ2-7,-,TGTGCCAGCAGCCAAGGACCCTCTTCTGGGGAGCAGTACTTC,CASSQGPSSGEQYF
TRBV28,few,TRBJ1-4,-,TGTGCCAGCAGCCGGACAGAGCTGAATGAAAAACTGTTTTTT,CASSRTELNEKLFF
TRBV6-5,once,TRBJ1-2,-,TGTGCCAGCACCAACCAACGACAAGGAGGCTACACCTTC,CASTNQRQGGYTF
TRBV20-1,-,TRBJ2-7,TRBD2,TGCAGTGCTCCGGGACTAGCGAGGAGCTCCTACGAGCAGTACTTC,CSAPGLARSSYEQYF
TRBV6-5,-,TRBJ2-1,TRBD1,TGTGCCAGCAGTGAGAGACAGGGTATTGGTTATGAGCAGTTCTTC,CASSERQGIGYEQFF